A selection of T cell receptor beta chains follows, all from one sample in a study of beta chain features in type 1 diabetes. Sequenced by immunoSEQ multiplex PCR; TCRdb stores in-frame clones only, minus some. The sample has fewer than 300,000 clones, approximately 11% seen once; the top ten hold around 0.015%. The specimen sequenced was naive CD4+ T cells from blood. All receptors come from a man younger than 45 with type 1 diabetes. The conserved cysteine and the conserved F or W are not part of the CDR3 here. Fields, in order: CDR3 protein, J gene, V gene.

ATRQVFENSPLH | TRBJ1-6 | TRBV6-6
ASSYSNHRGYEQY | TRBJ2-7 | TRBV6-5
ASSAPFGRVKQETQY | TRBJ2-5 | TRBV7-9
ASGSWRGTDTQY | TRBJ2-3 | TRBV12-5
ATSRDPGQTDTQY | TRBJ2-3 | TRBV15
SVPRGGGPDTQY | TRBJ2-3 | TRBV29-1
ASSVGPTGANTEAF | TRBJ1-1 | TRBV9
ASRRGESDTQY | TRBJ2-3 | TRBV2
ASSRAGTGQETQY | TRBJ2-5 | TRBV7-9
ASSGSGGETQY | TRBJ2-5 | TRBV5-1
SVRTQGEGEQY | TRBJ2-7 | TRBV29-1
ASSDLRTGDNEQF | TRBJ2-1 | TRBV25-1
ASSQGQGSFYGYT | TRBJ1-2 | TRBV4-1
ASSSALKGGQTHEQF | TRBJ2-1 | TRBV5-5
SVATGTEQY | TRBJ2-7 | TRBV29-1
ASSGGLRARDNEQF | TRBJ2-1 | TRBV5-1
APLIHRERKETQY | TRBJ2-5 | TRBV28
ASSLLPGGEQF | TRBJ2-1 | TRBV5-4
ASSPEAQGDYEQY | TRBJ2-7 | TRBV5-4
ASSVGQGEQF | TRBJ2-1 | TRBV2
SVGPRTEAF | TRBJ1-1 | TRBV29-1
ASSRDISLAYNEQF | TRBJ2-1 | TRBV9
ATSGQENSPLH | TRBJ1-6 | TRBV15
ATSRQTGYEQY | TRBJ2-7 | TRBV15
ASSERYNEQF | TRBJ2-1 | TRBV6-5
ASREGPDTGELF | TRBJ2-2 | TRBV2
ASRQGLSYEQY | TRBJ2-7 | TRBV2
ASSLDDRVAQH | TRBJ1-5 | TRBV7-9
ASSLESGSEAF | TRBJ1-1 | TRBV7-9
ASSLEVAGGHEQF | TRBJ2-1 | TRBV27
ASSLRGTEAF | TRBJ1-1 | TRBV6-6
ASSLTMGTQY | TRBJ2-5 | TRBV28
ASSVETSSGNTIY | TRBJ1-3 | TRBV9
ASIRWHLNTEAF | TRBJ1-1 | TRBV2
ASSRGNTEAF | TRBJ1-1 | TRBV11-2
ASSHRDTPGSGGPAYEQY | TRBJ2-7 | TRBV4-1
ASSQRPGSPLH | TRBJ1-6 | TRBV7-3
ASSFTGNSYEQY | TRBJ2-7 | TRBV5-6
ASSPSGQGSPLH | TRBJ1-6 | TRBV18
ASRATGGEEQPQH | TRBJ1-5 | TRBV5-1
ASNDRGAYEQY | TRBJ2-7 | TRBV19
AVGDNEQF | TRBJ2-1 | TRBV10-3
ASSVGASNEKLF | TRBJ1-4 | TRBV9
SVETGRTEAF | TRBJ1-1 | TRBV29-1
ASSARGGSTDTQY | TRBJ2-3 | TRBV4-1
ATDRGSGANVLT | TRBJ2-6 | TRBV28
ASSQEHRGETQY | TRBJ2-5 | TRBV4-3
ASSLRVTGVTNTEAF | TRBJ1-1 | TRBV5-6
ASSEEQLYNSPLH | TRBJ1-6 | TRBV2
ASSITGTGANVLT | TRBJ2-6 | TRBV6-5
ASSPWGDNEQF | TRBJ2-1 | TRBV9
ASSLRGNEKLF | TRBJ1-4 | TRBV27
ASSVAPSGTEAF | TRBJ1-1 | TRBV9
ASSSRLPREAF | TRBJ1-1 | TRBV7-2
ASSPYGQQPQH | TRBJ1-5 | TRBV5-4
SVESGQEEGYT | TRBJ1-2 | TRBV29-1
ASSADGRYEQY | TRBJ2-7 | TRBV19